The 24 T cell receptor beta chains in this list originate from one sample, sequenced in a study of T cell responses to AZD1222 COVID-19 vaccine. Generated by immunoSEQ multiplex PCR, the TCRdb table keeps only in-frame clones and is missing some. This table holds 130,000 or so clones, 90% found once. The sequenced sample was peripheral blood, obtained on day 0 of AZD1222 vaccination. The origin of the receptors is an adult in good health.

The rearrangement joins TRBV5-1 to TRBJ2-2, with D tentatively TRBD1 (5 bases). V gave up 0 bases and J gave up 6 bases, with 15 bases separating them. The CDR3 spans 16 residues. Germline-derived CDR1 and CDR2 are SGHRS and YFSETQ. The CDR3 loop reads CASSLVGQGKAGELFF. The CDR3 DNA is TGCGCCAGCAGCTTGGTGGGGCAGGGTAAAGCCGGGGAGCTGTTTTTT.

The V and J genes are TRBV9 and TRBJ1-3; D remains unclear. Trimming removed 4 bases from V and 0 bases from J, with 8 bases in between. Germline loops: CDR1 SGDLS, CDR2 YYNGEE. The CDR3 runs to 14 residues. DNA of the CDR3: TGTGCCAGCAGCCCCGGCCTCTCTGGAAACACCATATATTTT. Translation gives CASSPGLSGNTIYF.

This chain joins TRBV11-2 and TRBJ2-7; D is undetermined. V was clipped by 6 bases and J by 2 bases, with 14 bases between them. The V gene's germline CDR1 is SGHAT and CDR2 FQNNGV. The CDR3 length is 14 residues. The CDR3 coding sequence is TGTGCCAGCAGTTCGGCCCCCAGAGCCTACGAGCAGTACTTC. This gives the protein CASSSAPRAYEQYF.

The chain joins TRBV28 to TRBJ2-5; 7 bases are a match to TRBD2. Germline assignment: CDR1 MDHEN and CDR2 SYDVKM. The CDR3 consists of 10 residues. V dropped 11 bases and J dropped 5; count of bases not matched to a gene: 2. The CDR3 DNA reads as TGTGCCTGGGGGGGTGAGACCCAGTACTTC. It translates to CAWGGETQYF.

The V and J genes are TRBV27 and TRBJ2-7; 9 bases line up with TRBD2. V lost 5 bases to trimming and J lost 4 bases; unmatched junction nucleotides: 9. CDR3 length: 15 amino acids. The germline CDR1 and CDR2 sequences are MNHEY and SMNVEV (reference sequence). The CDR3 spells CASSPQGAGGYEQYF. In nucleotides, the CDR3 is TGTGCCAGCAGTCCCCAAGGGGCGGGGGGGTACGAGCAGTACTTC.

This chain uses TRBV7-9 with TRBJ2-3; weak D call: TRBD2 (5 bases). Deletions cut 4 bases from V and 2 bases from J, with 16 bases between. Germline CDR1 is SEHNR and CDR2 is FQNEAQ (reference sequence). CDR3 length equals 16 residues. CDR3 sequence (DNA): TGTGCCAGCAGCTCGGGATCAACTACCACCACAGATACGCAGTATTTT. Protein product: CASSSGSTTTTDTQYF.

This rearrangement joins TRBV4-1 to TRBJ2-7; D may be TRBD1 or TRBD2 (6 bases each). Trimming cost V 0 bases and J 5 bases, with 20 bases left between them. CDR3 length equals 17 residues. Germline V lookup: CDR1 MGHRA, CDR2 YSYEKL. CDR3 in amino acids: CASSQDTGRDLFDEQYF. The CDR3 DNA is TGCGCCAGCAGCCAAGATACAGGGCGGGATTTGTTCGACGAGCAGTACTTC.

The CDR3 bases are TGTGCCAGCTCTCGCGGGGATACAGATACGCAGTATTTT. Its translation is CASSRGDTDTQYF. The chain is built from TRBV18 and TRBJ2-3; a weak D match, TRBD2 (6 bases). Per germline, CDR1 KGHSH and CDR2 LQKENI. The CDR3 is 13 amino acids. Trimming removed 6 bases from V and 3 bases from J, with 10 bases in between.

This clone was recorded only once. The chain is built from TRBV28 and TRBJ1-4; D remains ambiguous. Germline CDR1 MDHEN, CDR2 SYDVKM. Trimming took off 5 bases at V and 2 bases at J, with 6 bases between the two ends. The CDR3 totals 13 residues. In DNA, the CDR3 is TGTGCCAGCAGTCCAAGCACTAATGAAAAACTGTTTTTT. Amino acid sequence: CASSPSTNEKLFF.

V gene TRBV28 combines with J gene TRBJ2-3, with 7 nucleotides matching TRBD2. The CDR3 loop spans 14 amino acids. Germline assignment: CDR1 MDHEN and CDR2 SYDVKM. Germline trimming cut 3 bases from V and 2 bases from J; bases unmatched to any gene: 2. The CDR3 nucleotides are TGTGCCAGCAGTTTCGGGGGGTACACAGATACGCAGTATTTT. It is translated as CASSFGGYTDTQYF.

The J gene is TRBJ1-1, the V gene TRBV30; no definite D call. Per the germline V gene, CDR1 is GTSNPN and CDR2 is SVGIG (reference sequence). The CDR3 loop spans 12 amino acids. Trimming shortened V by 2 bases and J by 6 bases, and 10 bases separated the two germline ends. The CDR3 DNA is TGTGCCTGGAGTTTAAGTGGGGCTGAAGCTTTCTTT. It specifies CAWSLSGAEAFF.

Points on this clone: Other DNA sequences in the same sample also yield this CDR3. The chain joins TRBV5-1 to TRBJ2-1; 8 bases are a match to TRBD1. There are 15 residues in the CDR3. Germline values: CDR1 SGHRS, CDR2 YFSETQ. V dropped 3 bases and J dropped 0; count of bases not matched to a gene: 2. CDR3 DNA sequence: TGCGCCAGCAGCTCCACAGGGGGCTCCTACAATGAGCAGTTCTTC. The encoded protein is CASSSTGGSYNEQFF. The full variable domain, with the rest looked up from reference TRBV5-1 and TRBJ2-1, is KAGVTQTPRYLIKTRGQQVTLSCSPISGHRSVSWYQQTPGQGLQFLFEYFSETQRNKGNFPGRFSGRQFSNSRSEMNVSTLELGDSALYLCASSSTGGSYNEQFFGPGTRLTVL.

The chain links TRBV28 to TRBJ1-4; D gene uncertain. Germline V lookup: CDR1 MDHEN, CDR2 SYDVKM. This CDR3 is built from 14 residues. The V and J ends lost 8 bases and 3 bases respectively, with 13 bases between them. For the CDR3, the DNA is TGTGCCAGCGGCCCCACACGACCTAATGAAAAACTGTTTTTT. This translates into CASGPTRPNEKLFF.

The V gene is TRBV9, the J gene TRBJ1-1; 9 positions agree with TRBD1. Germline CDR1 SGDLS, CDR2 YYNGEE. With V trimmed by 0 bases and J by 6 bases, 6 bases remained unmatched. CDR3 size: 15 residues. The CDR3 nucleotides are TGTGCCAGCAGCGTAGTTCCTGGGACAGGGCCTGAAGCTTTCTTT. Protein: CASSVVPGTGPEAFF.

This clone was observed once. The chain carries TRBV5-6 and TRBJ1-5; TRBD1 matches 12 bases. Losses at the gene ends were 3 bases for V and 6 bases for J; bases not matched to a gene: 10. In germline, CDR1 is SGHDT, CDR2 YYEEEE. The CDR3 is 17 amino acids. The CDR3 nucleotides are TGTGCCAGCAGCTCGCTGGGACAGGGGGCCACATTTCAGCCCCAGCATTTT. Amino acid sequence: CASSSLGQGATFQPQHF.

This clone was counted only a few times. This chain connects TRBV7-9 to TRBJ1-6; D call uncertain. V lost 2 bases to trimming and J lost 0 bases, with 8 bases between them. In germline, CDR1 is SEHNR, CDR2 FQNEAQ (reference sequence). The CDR3 runs 16 residues. The CDR3 region has the DNA TGTGCCAGCAGCTTAAAGACATTCTCCTATAATTCACCCCTCCACTTT. Residues: CASSLKTFSYNSPLHF.

J is TRBJ2-1 and V is TRBV6-2 or TRBV6-3, with D perhaps matching TRBD1 (5 bases). V lost 6 bases, J lost 9 bases, and 21 bases lay in between. CDR3 length: 15 residues. Germline V gene data show CDR1 as MNHEY and CDR2 as SVGEGT. In DNA, the CDR3 is TGTGCCAGCAGCCAGGGAAGGGCAGCAAAGGGTGAGCAGTTCTTC. Translating it yields CASSQGRAAKGEQFF.

The gene calls are TRBV5-1 and TRBJ2-1; D is perhaps TRBD1 (6 bases). V was cut by 2 bases and J by 3 bases, with 12 bases left in between. This CDR3 has 15 residues. Germline V gene data show CDR1 as SGHRS and CDR2 as YFSETQ. Here the CDR3 DNA reads TGCGCCAGCAGCTTCGGGACATCCAACTACAATGAGCAGTTCTTC. This encodes CASSFGTSNYNEQFF.

This clone appeared a single time. The V call is TRBV19, the J call TRBJ2-3; D perhaps matches TRBD2 (5 bases). Looked up from germline, CDR1 is LNHDA and CDR2 is SQIVND (reference sequence). The CDR3 covers 17 residues. V lost 3 bases and J 3 bases, leaving 19 bases between the germline ends. The CDR3 DNA reads as TGTGCCAGTAGTATTGCCCTGGGTGGGAGAGGGACAGATACGCAGTATTTT. Protein sequence: CASSIALGGRGTDTQYF.

The chain employs TRBV21-1 and TRBJ2-1; TRBD2 is the table's D call and was not checked against the DNA. TRBV21-1 is deemed a pseudogene. The CDR3 sequence is 16 residues long. Here the CDR3 DNA reads TGTGCCAGCAGCAAAAGAGCTAGCGGTACCTACAATGAGCAGTTCTTC. Translation: CASSKRASGTYNEQFF.

J is TRBJ2-5 and V is TRBV19; 7 bases line up with TRBD2. Trimming at V came to 4 bases and at J to 0 bases, leaving 8 bases not matched to a gene. Germline assignment: CDR1 LNHDA and CDR2 SQIVND (reference sequence). The CDR3 runs to 16 residues. The CDR3 DNA sequence: TGTGCCAGTAGTAGCGGGAGCGCGTCGTACCAAGAGACCCAGTACTTC. It translates to CASSSGSASYQETQYF.

The V gene is TRBV28, the J gene TRBJ1-2; D is perhaps TRBD1 (6 bases). Germline-derived CDR1 and CDR2 are MDHEN and SYDVKM. The CDR3 runs to 15 residues. Trimming cost V 5 bases and J 5 bases, with 18 bases left between them. The CDR3 DNA reads TGTGCCAGCAGTCCACTGACAGGAAATGGTTATGGCTACACCTTC. It codes for CASSPLTGNGYGYTF.

The chain has TRBV7-9 and TRBJ1-5, with no clear D. The CDR3 runs 12 residues. Germline V gene sequence: CDR1 SEHNR, CDR2 FQNEAQ (reference sequence). Trimming cost V 4 bases and J 7 bases, with 8 bases left between them. CDR3 coding DNA: TGTGCCAGCAGCTGGGGTGAACAGCCCCAGCATTTT. Translated, it gives CASSWGEQPQHF.

J is TRBJ1-1 and V is TRBV11-1; tentative D call: TRBD1 (5 bases). Germline lookup yields CDR1 SGHAT and CDR2 FQDESV (reference sequence). Trimming took off 8 bases at V and 0 bases at J, with 10 bases between the two ends. This CDR3 is built from 13 residues. CDR3 DNA: TGTGCCAGCTGCCGACAGTTGAACACTGAAGCTTTCTTT. Its translation: CASCRQLNTEAFF.